The rows below give T cell receptor beta chains drawn from one sample of a study of shared clonotypes between healthy human individuals. The protocol was immunoSEQ multiplex PCR, while the TCRdb copy is restricted to in-frame clones and leaves out a portion. The sample contains just over 2,000,000 clones, approximately 95% of which appear only once. Sample: naive CD8+ T cells sorted from blood. The receptors were gathered from a man between 18 and 29 years old in good health. CDR3s include the opening cysteine and the closing phenylalanine or tryptophan. The D gene is left open where the match is weak. Part of the rows lack a size; the others show once, few, many or a class for expanded clones.

clone_size: NA; d_call: NA; j_call: TRBJ1-3; v_call: TRBV13; cdr3_nt: TGTGCCAGCACCCCCGATGGAAACACCATATATTTT; cdr3_aa: CASTPDGNTIYF
clone_size: NA; d_call: NA; j_call: TRBJ2-6; v_call: TRBV27; cdr3_nt: TGTGCCAGCAGTTTATCTGTCCCTGGCACGGGGGGGGCCAACGTCCTGACTTTC; cdr3_aa: CASSLSVPGTGGANVLTF
clone_size: NA; d_call: NA; j_call: TRBJ2-7; v_call: TRBV27; cdr3_nt: TGTGCCGCCTGCTACGAGCAGTACTTC; cdr3_aa: CAACYEQYF
clone_size: NA; d_call: NA; j_call: TRBJ2-3; v_call: TRBV2; cdr3_nt: TGTGCCAGCGGGGATTATGGGCCTAGCACAGATACGCAGTATTTT; cdr3_aa: CASGDYGPSTDTQYF
clone_size: NA; d_call: NA; j_call: TRBJ2-7; v_call: TRBV7-9; cdr3_nt: TGTGCCAGCAGCCCGGACGGGACTTACTACGAGCAGTACTTC; cdr3_aa: CASSPDGTYYEQYF
clone_size: NA; d_call: TRBD1; j_call: TRBJ1-2; v_call: TRBV14; cdr3_nt: TGTGCCAGCAGCCAAGATGTGCTGGGCAGGGGGAATGGCTACACCTTC; cdr3_aa: CASSQDVLGRGNGYTF
clone_size: NA; d_call: NA; j_call: TRBJ2-7; v_call: TRBV9; cdr3_nt: TGTGCCAGCAGCGTAGGCCCCTTGCTTACCTACGAGCAGTACTTC; cdr3_aa: CASSVGPLLTYEQYF
clone_size: NA; d_call: TRBD1; j_call: TRBJ1-1; v_call: TRBV5-6; cdr3_nt: TGTGCCAGCAGCTTGGGGGGACAGGTCTTCCTTGACACTGAAGCTTTCTTT; cdr3_aa: CASSLGGQVFLDTEAFF
clone_size: NA; d_call: TRBD1; j_call: TRBJ1-5; v_call: TRBV27; cdr3_nt: TGTGCCAGCGGAGGGACAGGTCGCCAGCCCCAGCATTTT; cdr3_aa: CASGGTGRQPQHF
clone_size: NA; d_call: NA; j_call: TRBJ1-1; v_call: TRBV7-9; cdr3_nt: TGTGCCAGCAGCTTAGGCCAGGGGCACACTGAAGCTTTCTTT; cdr3_aa: CASSLGQGHTEAFF
clone_size: NA; d_call: NA; j_call: TRBJ1-4; v_call: TRBV6-5; cdr3_nt: TGTGCCAGCAGTTACATGGGAACTAATGAAAAACTGTTTTTT; cdr3_aa: CASSYMGTNEKLFF
clone_size: NA; d_call: NA; j_call: TRBJ2-5; v_call: TRBV21-1; cdr3_nt: TGTGCCAGCAGTTACCGAGAGACCCAGTACTTC; cdr3_aa: CASSYRETQYF
clone_size: NA; d_call: NA; j_call: TRBJ2-5; v_call: TRBV7-2; cdr3_nt: TGTGCCAGCAGCCACTACGGGGGGCCTGAGACCCAGTACTTC; cdr3_aa: CASSHYGGPETQYF
clone_size: NA; d_call: TRBD2; j_call: TRBJ2-1; v_call: TRBV6-5; cdr3_nt: TGTGCCAGCAGTTCGGGACTAGCGGGGAATGAGCAGTTCTTC; cdr3_aa: CASSSGLAGNEQFF
clone_size: NA; d_call: NA; j_call: TRBJ1-2; v_call: TRBV7-6; cdr3_nt: TGTGCCAGCAGCTTAGCGGTGTCGGAAAACTATGGCTACACCTTC; cdr3_aa: CASSLAVSENYGYTF
clone_size: NA; d_call: TRBD1; j_call: TRBJ1-2; v_call: TRBV5-1; cdr3_nt: TGCGCCAGCAGCTTAGGTATAGGTGGAGGGGGCGATGGCTACACCTTC; cdr3_aa: CASSLGIGGGGDGYTF
clone_size: NA; d_call: NA; j_call: TRBJ1-2; v_call: TRBV7-9; cdr3_nt: TGTGCCAGCAGCTTGGCACCCAGGGAGGGCTACACCTTC; cdr3_aa: CASSLAPREGYTF
clone_size: once; d_call: NA; j_call: TRBJ2-7; v_call: TRBV11-2; cdr3_nt: TGTGCCAGCAGCTTAGATGGCCGCCCGTACGAGCAGTACTTC; cdr3_aa: CASSLDGRPYEQYF
clone_size: NA; d_call: NA; j_call: TRBJ2-7; v_call: TRBV6-4; cdr3_nt: TGTGCCAGCAGGGTAAGGGAGGGGGACTACGAGCAGTACTTC; cdr3_aa: CASRVREGDYEQYF
clone_size: NA; d_call: NA; j_call: TRBJ2-7; v_call: TRBV19; cdr3_nt: TGTGCCAGTAGTTTGGGGGAGGCCTACGAGCAGTACTTC; cdr3_aa: CASSLGEAYEQYF
clone_size: NA; d_call: TRBD2; j_call: TRBJ2-2; v_call: TRBV7-9; cdr3_nt: TGTGCCAGCAGCTTATCGGGACTAGCGGGAGCGAACACCGGGGAGCTGTTTTTT; cdr3_aa: CASSLSGLAGANTGELFF
clone_size: once; d_call: NA; j_call: TRBJ1-2; v_call: TRBV2; cdr3_nt: TGTGCCAGCAGTGAACGGCAGCGAAACGCTAACTATGGCTACACCTTC; cdr3_aa: CASSERQRNANYGYTF
clone_size: NA; d_call: TRBD2; j_call: TRBJ2-5; v_call: TRBV12-5; cdr3_nt: TGTGCTAGTGGTTCATGGACTAGCGAAGAGACCCAGTACTTC; cdr3_aa: CASGSWTSEETQYF
clone_size: NA; d_call: NA; j_call: TRBJ2-6; v_call: TRBV4-1; cdr3_nt: TGCGCCAGCAGTCCCCTCGCTGGGGCCAACGTCCTGACTTTC; cdr3_aa: CASSPLAGANVLTF
clone_size: NA; d_call: TRBD2; j_call: TRBJ2-3; v_call: TRBV9; cdr3_nt: TGTGCCAGCAGCGTAGACGGGACTAACCTAGATACGCAGTATTTT; cdr3_aa: CASSVDGTNLDTQYF
clone_size: NA; d_call: NA; j_call: TRBJ2-7; v_call: TRBV7-9; cdr3_nt: TGTGCCAGCAGCTTCCGGGACTTGGGCACCTACGAGCAGTACTTC; cdr3_aa: CASSFRDLGTYEQYF
clone_size: NA; d_call: NA; j_call: TRBJ1-6; v_call: TRBV4-1; cdr3_nt: TGCGCCAGCAGCCAGTCGCCGGCCTTGGATTCACCCCTCCACTTT; cdr3_aa: CASSQSPALDSPLHF
clone_size: few; d_call: TRBD2; j_call: TRBJ2-5; v_call: TRBV29-1; cdr3_nt: TGCAGCGCTAGCGGGGGGGCTATTCAAGGAGAGACCCAGTACTTC; cdr3_aa: CSASGGAIQGETQYF
clone_size: NA; d_call: NA; j_call: TRBJ2-6; v_call: TRBV7-2; cdr3_nt: TGTGCCAGCAGCTTAAGAGGGTCTGGGGCCAACGTCCTGACTTTC; cdr3_aa: CASSLRGSGANVLTF
clone_size: NA; d_call: NA; j_call: TRBJ2-7; v_call: TRBV4-1; cdr3_nt: TGCGCCAGCAGCCCCGAAGTTTCCAGTACCTACGAGCAGTACTTC; cdr3_aa: CASSPEVSSTYEQYF
clone_size: NA; d_call: NA; j_call: TRBJ2-5; v_call: TRBV5-6; cdr3_nt: TGTGCCAGCAGCTTGGAAGGACTAGAGACCCAGTACTTC; cdr3_aa: CASSLEGLETQYF
clone_size: NA; d_call: NA; j_call: TRBJ1-3; v_call: TRBV2; cdr3_nt: TGTGCCAGCAGTTTCAATACTTTCTCTGGAAACACCATATATTTT; cdr3_aa: CASSFNTFSGNTIYF
clone_size: NA; d_call: NA; j_call: TRBJ2-3; v_call: TRBV7-9; cdr3_nt: TGTGCCAGCATCCCCTCAGGGATCAGCACAGATACGCAGTATTTT; cdr3_aa: CASIPSGISTDTQYF
clone_size: NA; d_call: NA; j_call: TRBJ1-6; v_call: TRBV10-2; cdr3_nt: TGCGCCAGCGCCAAGGGACTAAAGTCACCCCTCCACTTT; cdr3_aa: CASAKGLKSPLHF
clone_size: NA; d_call: TRBD1; j_call: TRBJ2-7; v_call: TRBV5-6; cdr3_nt: TGTGCCAGCAGCTTGGGGCAGGGGGCCTTCTACGAGCAGTACTTC; cdr3_aa: CASSLGQGAFYEQYF
clone_size: NA; d_call: TRBD2; j_call: TRBJ2-7; v_call: TRBV2; cdr3_nt: TGTGCCAGCAGTGATGGGGGAGGGCGCTACGAGCAGTACTTC; cdr3_aa: CASSDGGGRYEQYF
clone_size: NA; d_call: NA; j_call: TRBJ1-6; v_call: TRBV9; cdr3_nt: TGTGCCAGCAGCGTAGAGGGGGGAGGGAATTCACCCCTCCACTTT; cdr3_aa: CASSVEGGGNSPLHF
clone_size: NA; d_call: NA; j_call: TRBJ1-2; v_call: TRBV25-1; cdr3_nt: TGTGCCAGCAGTGAAAAAAAGCCGGGGACCGAGGGGTATGGCTACACCTTC; cdr3_aa: CASSEKKPGTEGYGYTF
clone_size: NA; d_call: NA; j_call: TRBJ2-7; v_call: TRBV7-9; cdr3_nt: TGTGCCAGCAGCTTACCTCCTGGCGGGATGGTCTCCTACGAGCAGTACTTC; cdr3_aa: CASSLPPGGMVSYEQYF
clone_size: NA; d_call: TRBD1; j_call: TRBJ1-1; v_call: TRBV30; cdr3_nt: TGTGCCTGGAGTGTACAGGGGAGGGGGGCCACTGAAGCTTTCTTT; cdr3_aa: CAWSVQGRGATEAFF
clone_size: NA; d_call: TRBD2; j_call: TRBJ2-7; v_call: TRBV27; cdr3_nt: TGTGCCAGCAGTATCGGACTAGCGGGAACCTACGAGCAGTACTTC; cdr3_aa: CASSIGLAGTYEQYF
clone_size: NA; d_call: NA; j_call: TRBJ1-1; v_call: TRBV7-9; cdr3_nt: TGTGCCAGCAGCGAAGCGCAGGGGATGAACACTGAAGCTTTCTTT; cdr3_aa: CASSEAQGMNTEAFF
clone_size: few; d_call: NA; j_call: TRBJ2-3; v_call: TRBV10-3; cdr3_nt: TGTGCCATCTCTGGACCTTCGGAGAGCACAGATACGCAGTATTTT; cdr3_aa: CAISGPSESTDTQYF
clone_size: NA; d_call: TRBD1; j_call: TRBJ2-7; v_call: TRBV27; cdr3_nt: TGTGCCAGCAGTTCCGGGACAGGCCCATACGAGCAGTACTTC; cdr3_aa: CASSSGTGPYEQYF
clone_size: NA; d_call: TRBD2; j_call: TRBJ2-7; v_call: TRBV27; cdr3_nt: TGTGCCAGCAGTTTAGTGGGGACTAGCTACGAGCAGTACTTC; cdr3_aa: CASSLVGTSYEQYF
clone_size: once; d_call: NA; j_call: TRBJ1-2; v_call: TRBV6-5; cdr3_nt: TGTGCCAGCACTTTCAGGGAGGCGGTCGGCGGCTACACCTTC; cdr3_aa: CASTFREAVGGYTF
clone_size: NA; d_call: NA; j_call: TRBJ2-2; v_call: TRBV7-9; cdr3_nt: TGTGCCAGCAGCTTCCGAACCTGGGAGGACACCGGGGAGCTGTTTTTT; cdr3_aa: CASSFRTWEDTGELFF
clone_size: NA; d_call: TRBD2; j_call: TRBJ2-7; v_call: TRBV27; cdr3_nt: TGTGCCAGCAGTTATCAGCTAGCGGGGGCGAACACCTACGAGCAGTACTTC; cdr3_aa: CASSYQLAGANTYEQYF
clone_size: NA; d_call: NA; j_call: TRBJ1-1; v_call: TRBV6-5; cdr3_nt: TGTGCCAGCAGTTACAGGCAGATACTTATGAACACTGAAGCTTTCTTT; cdr3_aa: CASSYRQILMNTEAFF
clone_size: NA; d_call: NA; j_call: TRBJ2-7; v_call: TRBV11-2; cdr3_nt: TGTGCCAGCAGCTCCCACGGGAGCCGGCCCGGGGAGCAGTACTTC; cdr3_aa: CASSSHGSRPGEQYF
clone_size: NA; d_call: TRBD1; j_call: TRBJ2-1; v_call: TRBV10-1; cdr3_nt: TGCGCCAGCAGTTGGACAGGGGGCTTGTCTGAGCAGTTCTTC; cdr3_aa: CASSWTGGLSEQFF
clone_size: NA; d_call: NA; j_call: TRBJ2-2; v_call: TRBV7-3; cdr3_nt: TGTGCCAGCAGCTTAGCGGGGTCTGGGGAGCTGTTTTTT; cdr3_aa: CASSLAGSGELFF
clone_size: NA; d_call: TRBD1; j_call: TRBJ1-2; v_call: TRBV13; cdr3_nt: TGTGCCAGCAGCCGATCCGGGACAGCGGTCTATGGCTACACCTTC; cdr3_aa: CASSRSGTAVYGYTF